This T cell receptor (beta chain) was observed in a study of blood T cell repertoires in COVID-19. Cohort assignment relied on participant-reported clinical history. This clone has a single count. Trimming took 6 bases from V and 7 from J; bases not matched to a gene: 11. In germline, CDR1 is LNHDA, CDR2 SQIVND (reference sequence). This CDR3 spans 14 amino acids. Using immunoSEQ multiplex PCR, the repertoire was profiled, and TCRdb retains in-frame clones only, with some absent. In the table there are about 290,000 clones, roughly 89% of which are singletons. This chain connects TRBV19 to TRBJ1-1; 7 bases agree with TRBD1. The TCR originated in a woman in her thirties or forties who had recovered from COVID-19. Specimen: PBMCs or T cells enriched from blood (not recorded which). The CDR3 bases are TGTGCCAGTAGAAAACAGGGGAAGGGGGGTGAAGCTTTCTTT. It translates to CASRKQGKGGEAFF.